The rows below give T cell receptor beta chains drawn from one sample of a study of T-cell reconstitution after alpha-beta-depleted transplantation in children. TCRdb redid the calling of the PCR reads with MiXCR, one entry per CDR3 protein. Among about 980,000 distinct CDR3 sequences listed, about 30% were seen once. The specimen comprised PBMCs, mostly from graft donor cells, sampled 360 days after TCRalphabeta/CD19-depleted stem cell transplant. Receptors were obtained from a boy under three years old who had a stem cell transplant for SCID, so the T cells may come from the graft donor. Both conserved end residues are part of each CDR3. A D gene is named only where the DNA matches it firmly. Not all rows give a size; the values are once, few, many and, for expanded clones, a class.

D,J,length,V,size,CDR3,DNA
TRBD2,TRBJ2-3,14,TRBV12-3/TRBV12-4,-,CASSLGGGKDTQYF,TGTGCCAGCTCCTTGGGGGGGGGAAAAGATACGCAGTATTTT
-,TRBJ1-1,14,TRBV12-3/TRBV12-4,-,CASSVRWTAYEAFF,TGTGCCAGCAGCGTACGATGGACAGCATATGAAGCTTTCTTT
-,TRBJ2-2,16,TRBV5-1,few,CASSLGSSGITGELFF,TGCGCCAGCAGCTTGGGGTCTTCCGGGATCACCGGGGAGCTGTTTTTT
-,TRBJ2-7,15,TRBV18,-,CASSSALAIPYEQYF,TGTGCCAGCTCCAGTGCATTGGCCATTCCCTACGAGCAGTACTTC
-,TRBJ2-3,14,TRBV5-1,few,CASRPSSGADTQYF,TGCGCCAGCAGACCCAGCAGTGGCGCAGATACGCAGTATTTT
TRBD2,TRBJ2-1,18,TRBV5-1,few,CASSLGTSGTSGYNEQFF,TGCGCCAGCAGCTTGGGGACATCCGGGACTAGCGGCTACAATGAGCAGTTCTTC
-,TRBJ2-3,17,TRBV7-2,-,CASSLAVGDPSTDTQYF,TGTGCCAGCAGCTTAGCGGTAGGGGACCCTAGCACAGATACGCAGTATTTT
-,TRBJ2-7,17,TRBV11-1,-,CASSFGLGYRRDYEQYF,TGTGCCAGCAGTTTCGGGCTGGGGTACAGGCGGGACTACGAGCAGTACTTC
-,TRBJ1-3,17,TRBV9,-,CASSVYRDLSSGNTIYF,TGTGCCAGCAGCGTATACAGGGATCTCAGCTCTGGAAACACCATATATTTT
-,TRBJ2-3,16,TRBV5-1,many,CASSLAGTAPTDTQYF,TGCGCCAGCAGCTTGGCCGGGACCGCCCCCACAGATACGCAGTATTTT
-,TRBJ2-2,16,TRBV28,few,CASSSPLGVNTGELFF,TGTGCCAGCAGTTCCCCCCTTGGGGTGAACACCGGGGAGCTGTTTTTT
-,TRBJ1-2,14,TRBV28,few,CASSLAIGLEGYTF,TGTGCCAGCTCTTTGGCGATCGGGTTGGAGGGCTACACCTTC
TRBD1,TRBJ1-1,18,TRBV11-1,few,CASSSAAAYRGRNTEAFF,TGTGCCAGCAGCTCAGCCGCGGCTTACAGGGGTCGGAACACTGAAGCTTTCTTT
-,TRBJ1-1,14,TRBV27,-,CASSISSWGTEAFF,TGTGCCAGCAGCATTTCTTCATGGGGGACTGAAGCTTTCTTT
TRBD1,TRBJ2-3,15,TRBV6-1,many,CASNSGTGIADTQYF,TGTGCCAGCAACTCCGGGACAGGGATAGCAGATACGCAGTATTTT
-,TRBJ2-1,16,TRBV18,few,CASSPNLGRSYNEQFF,TGTGCCAGCTCACCTAATTTGGGACGGTCCTACAATGAGCAGTTCTTC
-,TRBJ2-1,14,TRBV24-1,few,CATSDSTAPVLRFF,TGTGCCACCAGTGATTCGACAGCCCCAGTCCTTCGGTTCTTC
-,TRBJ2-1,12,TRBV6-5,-,CASSPGHNEQFF,TGTGCCAGCAGCCCGGGACACAATGAGCAGTTCTTC
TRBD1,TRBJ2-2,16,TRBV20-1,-,CSAASGTGDSTGELFF,TGCAGTGCCGCCTCAGGGACAGGGGATAGTACCGGGGAGCTGTTTTTT